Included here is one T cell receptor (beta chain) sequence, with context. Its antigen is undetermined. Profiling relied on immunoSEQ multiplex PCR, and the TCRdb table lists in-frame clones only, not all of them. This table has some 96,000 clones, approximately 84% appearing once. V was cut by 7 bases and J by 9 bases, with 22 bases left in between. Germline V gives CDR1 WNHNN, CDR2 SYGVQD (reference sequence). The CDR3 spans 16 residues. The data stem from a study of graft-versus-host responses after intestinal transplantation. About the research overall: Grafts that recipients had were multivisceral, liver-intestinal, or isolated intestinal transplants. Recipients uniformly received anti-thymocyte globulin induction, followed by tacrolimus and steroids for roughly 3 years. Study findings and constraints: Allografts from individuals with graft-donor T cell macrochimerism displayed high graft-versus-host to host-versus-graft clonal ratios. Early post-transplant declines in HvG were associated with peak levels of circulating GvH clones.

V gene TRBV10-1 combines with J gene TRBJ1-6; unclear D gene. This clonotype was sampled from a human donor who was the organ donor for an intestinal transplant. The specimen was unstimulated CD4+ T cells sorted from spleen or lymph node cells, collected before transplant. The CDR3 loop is CASTHVTQHGGSPLHF. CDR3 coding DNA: TGCGCCAGCACGCATGTAACCCAACATGGCGGTTCACCCCTCCACTTT.